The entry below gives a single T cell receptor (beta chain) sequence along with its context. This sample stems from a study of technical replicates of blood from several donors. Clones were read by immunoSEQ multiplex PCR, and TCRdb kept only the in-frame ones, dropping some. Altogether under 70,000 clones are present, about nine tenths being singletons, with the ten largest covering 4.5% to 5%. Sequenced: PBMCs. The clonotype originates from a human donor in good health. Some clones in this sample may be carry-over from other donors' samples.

CDR3 residues: CSVAPPWAGPYGYTF. CDR3 in DNA: TGCAGCGTTGCGCCCCCCTGGGCAGGGCCCTATGGCTACACCTTC. The gene calls are TRBV29-1 and TRBJ1-2; possible D gene TRBD1, 5 bases. V was pared by 4 bases and J by 4 bases, with 19 bases between. This CDR3 region has 15 residues. In germline, CDR1 is SQVTM, CDR2 ANQGSEA.